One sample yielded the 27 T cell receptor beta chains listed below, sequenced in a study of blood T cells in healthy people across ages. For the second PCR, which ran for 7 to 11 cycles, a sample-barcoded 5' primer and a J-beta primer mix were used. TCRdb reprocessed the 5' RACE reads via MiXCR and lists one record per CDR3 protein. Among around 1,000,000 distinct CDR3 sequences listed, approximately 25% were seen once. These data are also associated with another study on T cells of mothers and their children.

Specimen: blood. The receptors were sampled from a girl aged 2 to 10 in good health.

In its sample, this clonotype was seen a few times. DNA for the CDR3: TGTGCCAGCGTTTTCAGCTGGGGTCAGGATGGCTACACCTTC. Residues: CASVFSWGQDGYTF. The gene calls are TRBV12-3 or TRBV12-4 and TRBJ1-2; D not certain. The CDR3 loop spans 14 amino acids. The V end lost 8 bases, the J end lost 6 bases, and 19 bases lay between the germline ends.

This CDR3 is CATRKERETHEQYF. The CDR3 nucleotides read TGTGCCACCAGAAAAGAACGGGAGACCCACGAGCAGTACTTC. V usage is TRBV2 and J usage is TRBJ2-5, with a weak D call TRBD2 (6 bases). The tail of the sequence fits TRBJ2-7 better, so the J call may be wrong. From germline, CDR1 is SNHLY and CDR2 FYNNEI. There are 14 residues in the CDR3.

Here the CDR3 reads CAISVAPGQGSYEQYF. DNA of the CDR3: TGTGCCATCAGTGTTGCGCCGGGACAGGGTTCCTACGAGCAGTACTTC. The chain has TRBV10-3 and TRBJ2-5, with TRBD1 matching 9 bases. With the DNA end fitting TRBJ2-7 better, the J assignment may be wrong. Germline CDR1 is ENHRY and CDR2 is SYGVKD. The CDR3 extends over 16 amino acids.

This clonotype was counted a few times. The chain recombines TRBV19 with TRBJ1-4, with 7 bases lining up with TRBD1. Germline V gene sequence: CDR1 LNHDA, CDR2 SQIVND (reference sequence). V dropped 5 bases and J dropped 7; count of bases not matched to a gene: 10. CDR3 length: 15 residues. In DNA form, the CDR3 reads TGTGCCAGTAGTTCCGAGCCAGGGGGTGGTGAAAAACTGTTTTTT. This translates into CASSSEPGGGEKLFF. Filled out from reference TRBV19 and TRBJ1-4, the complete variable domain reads DGGITQSPKYLFRKEGQNVTLSCEQNLNHDAMYWYRQDPGQGLRLIYYSQIVNDFQKGDIAEGYSVSREKKESFPLTVTSAQKNPTAFYLCASSSEPGGGEKLFFGSGTQLSVL.

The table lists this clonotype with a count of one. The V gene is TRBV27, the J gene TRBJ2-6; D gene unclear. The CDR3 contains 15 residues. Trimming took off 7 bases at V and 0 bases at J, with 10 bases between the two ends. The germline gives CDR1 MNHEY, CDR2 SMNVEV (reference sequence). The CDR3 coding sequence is TGTGCCAGCACCGACCGGAACTCTGGGGCCAACGTCCTGACTTTC. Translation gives CASTDRNSGANVLTF.

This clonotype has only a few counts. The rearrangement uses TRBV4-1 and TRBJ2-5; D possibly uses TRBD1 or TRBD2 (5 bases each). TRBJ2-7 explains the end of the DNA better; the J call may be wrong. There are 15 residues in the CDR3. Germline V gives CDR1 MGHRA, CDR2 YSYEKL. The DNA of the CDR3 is TGCGCCAGCAGCCCACCGGGACCGCCGAATGACGAGCAGTACTTC. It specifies CASSPPGPPNDEQYF.

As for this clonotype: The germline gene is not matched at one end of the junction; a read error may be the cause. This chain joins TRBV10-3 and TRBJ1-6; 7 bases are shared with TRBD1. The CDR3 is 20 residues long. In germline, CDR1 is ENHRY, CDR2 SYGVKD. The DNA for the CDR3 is TGTGCCAGCAGTGAGAGCTTCGGGACAGCGCCGAGCTTCTATAATTCACCCCTCCACTTT. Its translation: CASSESFGTAPSFYNSPLHF.

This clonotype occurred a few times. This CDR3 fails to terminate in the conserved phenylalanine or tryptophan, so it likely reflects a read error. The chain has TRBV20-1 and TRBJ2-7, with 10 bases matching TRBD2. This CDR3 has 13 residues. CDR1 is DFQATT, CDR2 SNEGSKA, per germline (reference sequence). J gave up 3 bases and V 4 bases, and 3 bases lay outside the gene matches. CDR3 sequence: CSATTSGIYEQYL. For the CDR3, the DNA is TGCAGTGCTACCACTAGCGGGATCTACGAGCAGTACCTC.

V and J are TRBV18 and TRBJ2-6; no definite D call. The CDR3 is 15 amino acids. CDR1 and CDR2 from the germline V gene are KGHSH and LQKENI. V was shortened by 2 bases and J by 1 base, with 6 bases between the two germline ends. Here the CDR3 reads CASSPGLSGANVLTF. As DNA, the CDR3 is TGTGCCAGCTCACCAGGGTTATCTGGGGCCAACGTCCTGACTTTC.

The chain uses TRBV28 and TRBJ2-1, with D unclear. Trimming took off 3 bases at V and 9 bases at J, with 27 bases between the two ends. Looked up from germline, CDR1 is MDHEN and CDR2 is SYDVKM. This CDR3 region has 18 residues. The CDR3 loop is CASSLYFSLGLTNGEQFF. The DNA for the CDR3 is TGTGCCAGCAGTTTGTATTTTTCTTTGGGTCTAACCAACGGTGAGCAGTTCTTC.

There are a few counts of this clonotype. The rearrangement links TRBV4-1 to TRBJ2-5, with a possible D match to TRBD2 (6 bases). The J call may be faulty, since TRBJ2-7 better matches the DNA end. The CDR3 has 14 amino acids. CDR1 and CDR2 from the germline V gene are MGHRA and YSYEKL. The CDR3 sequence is CASSRDGEVYEQYF. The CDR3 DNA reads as TGCGCCAGCAGCCGTGACGGGGAGGTCTACGAGCAGTACTTC.

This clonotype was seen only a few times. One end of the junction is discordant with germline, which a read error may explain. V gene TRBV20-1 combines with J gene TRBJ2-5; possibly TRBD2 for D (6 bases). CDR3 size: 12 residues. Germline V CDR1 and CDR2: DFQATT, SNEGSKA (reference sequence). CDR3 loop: CSARDPADYPHF. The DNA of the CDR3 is TGCAGTGCTAGAGACCCTGCGGACTACCCACACTTC.

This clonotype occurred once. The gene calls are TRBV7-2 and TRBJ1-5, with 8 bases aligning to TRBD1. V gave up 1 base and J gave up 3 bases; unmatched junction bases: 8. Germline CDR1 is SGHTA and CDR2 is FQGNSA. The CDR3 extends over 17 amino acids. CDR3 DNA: TGTGCCAGCAGCTTAGTATTAGGGACAGGCCTCAATCAGCCCCAGCATTTT. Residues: CASSLVLGTGLNQPQHF.

The CDR3 here is CASSRDTVNQPQHF. Here the CDR3 DNA reads TGTGCCAGCAGTCGGGACACCGTTAATCAGCCCCAGCATTTT. The rearrangement links TRBV6-1 to TRBJ1-5, with a tentative D call TRBD1 (6 bases). The CDR3 runs 14 residues. Trimming removed 5 bases from V and 4 bases from J, with 12 bases in between. The V gene's germline CDR1 is MNHNS and CDR2 SASEGT.

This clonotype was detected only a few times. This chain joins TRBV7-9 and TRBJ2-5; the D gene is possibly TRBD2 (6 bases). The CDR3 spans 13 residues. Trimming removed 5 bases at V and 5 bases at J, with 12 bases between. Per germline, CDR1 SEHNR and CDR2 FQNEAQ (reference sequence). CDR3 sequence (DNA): TGTGCCAGCAGCGAGGGGACTCGGGAGACCCAGTACTTC. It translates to CASSEGTRETQYF.

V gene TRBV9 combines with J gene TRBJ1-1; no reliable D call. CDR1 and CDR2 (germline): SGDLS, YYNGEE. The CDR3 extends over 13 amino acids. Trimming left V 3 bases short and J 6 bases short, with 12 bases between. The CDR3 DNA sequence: TGTGCCAGCAGCGGTATCGGGTCTGCTGAAGCTTTCTTT. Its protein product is CASSGIGSAEAFF.

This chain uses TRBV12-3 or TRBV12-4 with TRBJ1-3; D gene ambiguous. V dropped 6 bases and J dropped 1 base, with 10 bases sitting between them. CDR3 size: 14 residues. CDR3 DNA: TGTGCCAGCAGACCAGATTATTCTGGAAACACCATATATTTT. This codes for CASRPDYSGNTIYF.

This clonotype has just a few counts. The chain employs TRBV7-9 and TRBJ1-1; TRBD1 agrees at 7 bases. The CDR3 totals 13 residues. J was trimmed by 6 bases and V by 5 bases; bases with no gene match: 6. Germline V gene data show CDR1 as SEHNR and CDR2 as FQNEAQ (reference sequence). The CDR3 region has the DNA TGTGCCAGCAGCGTAAACAGGGGATCTGAAGCTTTCTTT. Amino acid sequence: CASSVNRGSEAFF.

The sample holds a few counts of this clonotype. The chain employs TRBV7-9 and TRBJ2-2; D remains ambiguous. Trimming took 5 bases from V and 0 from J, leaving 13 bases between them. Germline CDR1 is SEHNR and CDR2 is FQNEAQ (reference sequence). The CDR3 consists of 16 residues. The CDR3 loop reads CASSHQRLANTGELFF. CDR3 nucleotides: TGTGCCAGCAGCCATCAGCGCCTCGCGAACACCGGGGAGCTGTTTTTT.

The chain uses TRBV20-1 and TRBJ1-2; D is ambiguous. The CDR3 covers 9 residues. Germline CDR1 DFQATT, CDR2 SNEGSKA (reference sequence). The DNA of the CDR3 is TGCGGGGCTAACTATGGCTACACCTTC. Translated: CGANYGYTF.

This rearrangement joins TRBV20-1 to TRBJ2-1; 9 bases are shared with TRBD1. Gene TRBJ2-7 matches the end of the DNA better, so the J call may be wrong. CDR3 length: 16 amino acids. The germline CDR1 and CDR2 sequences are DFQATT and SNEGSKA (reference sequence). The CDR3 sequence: CSARSVGGTGSNEQYF. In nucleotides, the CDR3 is TGCAGTGCTAGGTCTGTGGGGGGGACAGGGTCTAACGAGCAGTACTTC.

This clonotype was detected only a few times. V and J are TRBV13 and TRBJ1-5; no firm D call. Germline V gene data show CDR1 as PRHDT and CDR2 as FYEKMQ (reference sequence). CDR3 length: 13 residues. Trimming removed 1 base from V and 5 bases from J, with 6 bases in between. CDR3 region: CASSLAPHQPQHF. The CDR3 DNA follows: TGTGCCAGCAGCTTAGCCCCCCATCAGCCCCAGCATTTT.

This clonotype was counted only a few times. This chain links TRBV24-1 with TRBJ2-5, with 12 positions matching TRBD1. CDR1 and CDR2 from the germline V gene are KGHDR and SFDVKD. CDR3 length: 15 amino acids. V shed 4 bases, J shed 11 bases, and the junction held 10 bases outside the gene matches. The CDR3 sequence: CATSDPRDRGREQYF. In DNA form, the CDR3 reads TGTGCCACCAGTGACCCACGGGACAGGGGGCGTGAGCAGTACTTC.

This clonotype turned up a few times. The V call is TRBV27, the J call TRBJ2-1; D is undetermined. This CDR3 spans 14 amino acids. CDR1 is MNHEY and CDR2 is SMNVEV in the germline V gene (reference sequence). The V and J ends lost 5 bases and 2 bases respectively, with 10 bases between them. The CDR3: CASSPQGPYNEQFF. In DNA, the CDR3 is TGTGCCAGCAGTCCCCAAGGCCCCTACAATGAGCAGTTCTTC.

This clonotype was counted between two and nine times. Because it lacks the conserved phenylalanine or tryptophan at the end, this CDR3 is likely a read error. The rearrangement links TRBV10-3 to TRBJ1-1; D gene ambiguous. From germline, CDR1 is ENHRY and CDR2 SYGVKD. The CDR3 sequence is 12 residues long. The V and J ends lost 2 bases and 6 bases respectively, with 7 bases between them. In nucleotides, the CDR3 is TGTGCCATCAGTGAGAGGTTCCCTGAAGCTTTCCTT. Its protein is CAISERFPEAFL.

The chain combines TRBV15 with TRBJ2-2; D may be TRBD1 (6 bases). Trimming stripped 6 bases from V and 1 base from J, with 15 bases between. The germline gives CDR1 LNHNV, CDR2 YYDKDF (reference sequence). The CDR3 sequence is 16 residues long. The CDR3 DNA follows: TGTGCCACCAGGGCAGCAGGGGCGGTGAACACCGGGGAGCTGTTTTTT. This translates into CATRAAGAVNTGELFF.

The CDR3 coding sequence is TGTGCCAGCAGCCAAGACTCGCGGATCTACGAGCAGTACTTC. Its translation: CASSQDSRIYEQYF. V is TRBV3-1 and J is TRBJ2-7, with D hard to call. Trimming left V 0 bases short and J 3 bases short, with 9 bases between. The V gene's germline CDR1 is LGHDT and CDR2 YNNKEL (reference sequence). CDR3 size: 14 residues.